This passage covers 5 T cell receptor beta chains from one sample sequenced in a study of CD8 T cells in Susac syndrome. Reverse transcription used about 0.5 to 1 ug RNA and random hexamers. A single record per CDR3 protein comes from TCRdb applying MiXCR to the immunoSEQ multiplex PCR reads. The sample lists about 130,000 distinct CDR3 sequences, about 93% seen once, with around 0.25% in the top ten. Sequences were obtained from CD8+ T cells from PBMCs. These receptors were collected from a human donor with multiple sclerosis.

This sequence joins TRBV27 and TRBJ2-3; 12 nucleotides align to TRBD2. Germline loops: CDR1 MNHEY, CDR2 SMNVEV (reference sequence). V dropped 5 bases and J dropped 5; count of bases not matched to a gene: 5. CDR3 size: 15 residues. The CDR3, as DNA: TGTGCCAGCAGTCGACTAGCGGGAGCTATAGATACGCAGTATTTT. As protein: CASSRLAGAIDTQYF.

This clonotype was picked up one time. CDR3 DNA sequence: TGTGCCATCAGCGTGGTAGGTGCGGCCGGGGAGCTGTTTTTT. Translating it yields CAISVVGAAGELFF. This chain connects TRBV10-3 to TRBJ2-2; unclear D gene. The CDR3 has 14 amino acids. The V end lost 6 bases, the J end lost 6 bases, and 14 bases lay between the germline ends. Germline V gene lookup returns CDR1 ENHRY and CDR2 SYGVKD.

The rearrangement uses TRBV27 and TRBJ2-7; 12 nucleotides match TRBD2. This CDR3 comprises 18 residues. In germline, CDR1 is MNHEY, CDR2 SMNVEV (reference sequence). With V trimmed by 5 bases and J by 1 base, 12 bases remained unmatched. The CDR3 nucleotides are TGTGCCAGCAGTCCCCCGGCTAGCGGGAGGGCCACATCCTACGAGCAGTACTTC. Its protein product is CASSPPASGRATSYEQYF.

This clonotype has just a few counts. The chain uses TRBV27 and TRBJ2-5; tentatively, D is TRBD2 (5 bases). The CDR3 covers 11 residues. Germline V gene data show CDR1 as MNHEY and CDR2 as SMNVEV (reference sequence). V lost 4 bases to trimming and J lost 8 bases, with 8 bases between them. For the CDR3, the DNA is TGTGCCAGCAGTTCCCGGGAAACCCAGTACTTC. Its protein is CASSSRETQYF.

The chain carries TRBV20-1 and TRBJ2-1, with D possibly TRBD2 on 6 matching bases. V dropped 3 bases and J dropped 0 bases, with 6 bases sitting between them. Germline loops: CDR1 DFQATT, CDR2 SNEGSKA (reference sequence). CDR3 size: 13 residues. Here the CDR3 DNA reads TGCAGTGCTAGCGGGAGCTCCTACAATGAGCAGTTCTTC. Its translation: CSASGSSYNEQFF.